These 26 T cell receptor beta chains were all obtained from the same sample, sequenced in a study of T cells in localized non-small cell lung cancer. The table came from immunoSEQ multiplex PCR; TCRdb's copy has only in-frame clones and leaves some out. The sample yields under 20,000 clones, roughly 90% seen once. The specimen was peripheral blood, collected before any cancer treatment. The receptors stem from a man between 40 and 70 years old with stage I lung adenocarcinoma.

This rearrangement joins TRBV5-1 to TRBJ2-7, with D possibly TRBD2 on 6 matching bases. The V and J ends lost 5 bases and 0 bases respectively, with 12 bases between them. The CDR3 is 14 residues long. Germline values: CDR1 SGHRS, CDR2 YFSETQ. The CDR3 here is CASSPLASSYEQYF. DNA of the CDR3: TGCGCCAGCAGTCCCCTAGCGAGCTCCTACGAGCAGTACTTC.

CDR3 sequence (DNA): TGTGCCAGCAGTTTAAACAGGGCCTACGAGCAGTACTTC. Translation gives CASSLNRAYEQYF. The chain joins TRBV28 to TRBJ2-7; maybe TRBD1 (6 bases). CDR3 length: 13 residues. V lost 2 bases, J lost 2 bases, and 7 bases lay in between. Per germline, CDR1 MDHEN and CDR2 SYDVKM. The variable domain in full, with the rest retrieved from reference TRBV28 and TRBJ2-7, is DVKVTQSSRYLVKRTGEKVFLECVQDMDHENMFWYRQDPGLGLRLIYFSYDVKMKEKGDIPEGYSVSREKKERFSLILESASTNQTSMYLCASSLNRAYEQYFGPGTRLTVT.

The V gene is TRBV6-4, the J gene TRBJ2-1, with TRBD1 as a possible D gene (5 bases). V was trimmed by 6 bases and J by 8 bases, leaving 20 bases between them. The CDR3 has 15 residues. Germline assignment: CDR1 MRHNA and CDR2 SNTAGT. CDR3 residues: CASSLELGLFDEQFF. CDR3 coding DNA: TGTGCCAGCAGCTTGGAATTGGGGCTATTCGATGAGCAGTTCTTC.

The chain combines TRBV30 with TRBJ1-1; D is undetermined. Trimming removed 0 bases at V and 6 bases at J, with 8 bases between. From germline, CDR1 is GTSNPN and CDR2 SVGIG (reference sequence). This CDR3 comprises 12 residues. The CDR3 protein is CAWSVGNAEAFF. The CDR3 nucleotides read TGTGCCTGGAGTGTAGGTAACGCTGAAGCTTTCTTT. The complete variable domain, with remaining parts taken from reference TRBV30 and TRBJ1-1, reads SQTIHQWPATLVQPVGSPLSLECTVEGTSNPNLYWYRQAAGRGLQLLFYSVGIGQISSEVPQNLSASRPQDRQFILSSKKLLLSDSGFYLCAWSVGNAEAFFGQGTRLTVV.

J is TRBJ2-3 and V is TRBV28; D remains ambiguous. CDR3 size: 16 residues. Germline values: CDR1 MDHEN, CDR2 SYDVKM. The ends were cut back, 3 bases at V and 5 bases at J, with 18 bases in the middle. For the CDR3, the DNA is TGTGCCAGCAGTTTTACTGGCTTAAAATACCAAGATACGCAGTATTTT. Encoded protein: CASSFTGLKYQDTQYF.

The chain has TRBV25-1 and TRBJ1-1, with D possibly matching TRBD1 (5 bases). The CDR3 is 13 residues long. Trimming stripped 4 bases from V and 1 base from J, with 7 bases between. Germline values: CDR1 MGHDK, CDR2 SYGVNS. CDR3 sequence: CASSVGGNTEAFF. CDR3 nucleotides: TGTGCCAGCAGTGTCGGGGGGAACACTGAAGCTTTCTTT.

This clone was seen a few times. This chain uses TRBV28 with TRBJ1-6; D remains ambiguous. The V end was cut by 5 bases, the J end by 14 bases, with 10 bases between. CDR3 length: 11 residues. Germline assignment: CDR1 MDHEN and CDR2 SYDVKM. The CDR3 region is CASSKGTTLHF. CDR3 bases: TGTGCCAGCAGTAAGGGAACCACCCTCCACTTT.

This clone came up a few times. The chain employs TRBV2 and TRBJ1-5, with no clear D. This CDR3 has 12 residues. Trimming took 1 base from V and 6 from J, leaving 4 bases between them. Looked up from germline, CDR1 is SNHLY and CDR2 is FYNNEI. This chain's CDR3 is CASSEEGQPQHF. CDR3 bases: TGTGCCAGCAGTGAAGAGGGTCAGCCCCAGCATTTT.

This clone was recorded only once. This rearrangement joins TRBV28 to TRBJ2-7, with D perhaps TRBD1 (6 bases). V shed 6 bases and J shed 3 bases, with 15 bases lying between them. The CDR3 is made up of 14 amino acids. Germline assignment: CDR1 MDHEN and CDR2 SYDVKM. CDR3: CASRNRDGSYEQYF. Here the CDR3 DNA reads TGTGCCAGCAGAAACAGGGATGGAAGCTACGAGCAGTACTTC. Complete variable domain (other parts from reference TRBV28 and TRBJ2-7): DVKVTQSSRYLVKRTGEKVFLECVQDMDHENMFWYRQDPGLGLRLIYFSYDVKMKEKGDIPEGYSVSREKKERFSLILESASTNQTSMYLCASRNRDGSYEQYFGPGTRLTVT.

The chain carries TRBV19 and TRBJ1-1, with 8 bases that match TRBD1. Germline lookup yields CDR1 LNHDA and CDR2 SQIVND (reference sequence). J lost 3 bases, V lost 10 bases, and 7 bases had no gene match. The CDR3 has 13 residues. The CDR3 reads CANRQGPYTEAFF. In DNA form, the CDR3 reads TGTGCCAACCGACAGGGGCCTTACACTGAAGCTTTCTTT.

The count of this clone is one. This chain links TRBV29-1 with TRBJ2-1, with D tentatively TRBD1 (5 bases). This CDR3 contains 14 residues. Germline loops: CDR1 SQVTM, CDR2 ANQGSEA. V was trimmed by 2 bases and J by 3 bases, leaving 11 bases between them. The CDR3 DNA sequence: TGCAGCGTTGAAAGCAGGGAAGACTACAATGAGCAGTTCTTC. As protein: CSVESREDYNEQFF.

The V gene is TRBV9, the J gene TRBJ2-1; D perhaps matches TRBD2 (6 bases). The V gene lost 0 bases and the J gene lost 4 bases, with 11 bases spanning the gap. Germline values: CDR1 SGDLS, CDR2 YYNGEE. The CDR3 has 15 residues. The CDR3 coding sequence is TGTGCCAGCAGCGTAGTTGGGGGGAGATACAATGAGCAGTTCTTC. Translation gives CASSVVGGRYNEQFF.

The rearrangement joins TRBV6-5 to TRBJ1-6; TRBD1 matches 8 bases. The V segment lost 4 bases and the J segment 10 bases; nucleotides outside the gene matches: 9. This CDR3 comprises 15 residues. Germline V lookup: CDR1 MNHEY, CDR2 SVGAGI. The DNA of the CDR3 is TGTGCCAGCAGTTCCTCCAGGACAGGGAGATCACCCCTCCACTTT. It translates to CASSSSRTGRSPLHF.

The V and J genes are TRBV19 and TRBJ2-6, with D unresolved. From germline, CDR1 is LNHDA and CDR2 SQIVND (reference sequence). Between the trimmed V and J ends, which lost 2 bases and 2 bases, there was a span of 7 bases. There are 15 residues in the CDR3. The DNA for the CDR3 is TGTGCCAGTAGTATATCCCAGGCTGGGGCCAACGTCCTGACTTTC. This sequence encodes CASSISQAGANVLTF.

The chain couples TRBV19 to TRBJ2-2; 9 positions agree with TRBD2. V lost 3 bases and J lost 5; bases outside the gene matches: 10. The CDR3 consists of 17 residues. The germline V gene encodes CDR1 LNHDA and CDR2 SQIVND (reference sequence). The DNA of the CDR3 is TGTGCCAGTAGTATGGGCCTAGCGGGACTCAAAACCGGGGAGCTGTTTTTT. This translates into CASSMGLAGLKTGELFF.

CDR3 region: CASSFFGGGGVYTNTGELFF. CDR3 nucleotides: TGTGCCAGCAGTTTTTTCGGAGGCGGGGGGGTTTACACGAACACCGGGGAGCTGTTTTTT. V is TRBV27 and J is TRBJ2-2, with 9 bases matching TRBD2. This CDR3 comprises 20 residues. Per germline, CDR1 MNHEY and CDR2 SMNVEV (reference sequence). Trimming at V came to 3 bases and at J to 0 bases, leaving 14 bases not matched to a gene.

The V gene is TRBV5-6, the J gene TRBJ2-4; 9 bases align to TRBD1. V dropped 0 bases and J dropped 7; count of bases not matched to a gene: 5. Looked up from germline, CDR1 is SGHDT and CDR2 is YYEEEE. The CDR3 loop spans 15 amino acids. DNA for the CDR3: TGTGCCAGCAGCTTGGCGTGGACAGGGGTCAACATTCAGTACTTC. Residues: CASSLAWTGVNIQYF.

The chain couples TRBV2 to TRBJ1-2; TRBD1 matches 7 bases. Per germline, CDR1 SNHLY and CDR2 FYNNEI. This CDR3 region has 14 residues. The ends lost 4 bases at V and 5 bases at J; junction bases unmatched: 7. The CDR3 loop reads CASSGQGRSYGYTF. CDR3 nucleotides: TGTGCCAGCAGTGGACAGGGAAGATCATATGGCTACACCTTC. The whole variable domain, filled in from reference TRBV2 and TRBJ1-2, reads EPEVTQTPSHQVTQMGQEVILRCVPISNHLYFYWYRQILGQKVEFLVSFYNNEISEKSEIFDDQFSVERPDGSNFTLKIRSTKLEDSAMYFCASSGQGRSYGYTFGSGTRLTVV.

In DNA form, the CDR3 reads TGTGCCACCAGCATCGACAGAAACTATGGCTACACCTTC. Protein product: CATSIDRNYGYTF. The gene calls are TRBV15 and TRBJ1-2, with a weak D call TRBD1 (5 bases). The germline V gene encodes CDR1 LNHNV and CDR2 YYDKDF (reference sequence). This CDR3 region has 13 residues. V shed 4 bases and J shed 2 bases, with 8 bases lying between them. Variable domain in full (rest from reference TRBV15 and TRBJ1-2): DAMVIQNPRYQVTQFGKPVTLSCSQTLNHNVMYWYQQKSSQAPKLLFHYYDKDFNNEADTPDNFQSRRPNTSFCFLDIRSPGLGDTAMYLCATSIDRNYGYTFGSGTRLTVV.

A few counts support this clone. This CDR3 is CSARQGEAFF. CDR3 in DNA: TGCAGTGCGAGACAGGGGGAGGCTTTCTTT. The V gene is TRBV20-1, the J gene TRBJ1-1; 9 nucleotides line up with TRBD1. Trimming removed 6 bases from V and 11 bases from J; junction bases left unmatched: 4. In germline, CDR1 is DFQATT, CDR2 SNEGSKA (reference sequence). The CDR3 extends over 10 amino acids.

The chain couples TRBV19 to TRBJ1-5, with TRBD1 matching 8 bases. J lost 0 bases, V lost 8 bases, and 3 bases had no gene match. Germline assignment: CDR1 LNHDA and CDR2 SQIVND (reference sequence). The CDR3 consists of 14 residues. Here the CDR3 DNA reads TGTGCCAGTGGGGACAGGTATAGCAATCAGCCCCAGCATTTT. This encodes CASGDRYSNQPQHF.

V usage is TRBV7-8 and J usage is TRBJ1-1; no clear D gene. Germline lookup yields CDR1 SGHVS and CDR2 FQNEAQ. Trimming pared 5 bases from V and 4 bases from J, leaving 8 bases between. This CDR3 is built from 12 residues. The CDR3, as DNA: TGTGCCAGCAGCAGGGTTGGCACTGAAGCTTTCTTT. Translated, it gives CASSRVGTEAFF. The entire variable domain, with the rest obtained from reference TRBV7-8 and TRBJ1-1, is as follows: GAGVSQSPRYKVAKRGQDVALRCDPISGHVSLFWYQQALGQGPEFLTYFQNEAQLDKSGLPSDRFFAERPEGSVSTLKIQRTQQEDSAVYLCASSRVGTEAFFGQGTRLTVV.

This clone has a single count. V is TRBV5-4 and J is TRBJ2-7; 7 bases agree with TRBD1. The germline V gene has CDR1 SGHNT and CDR2 YYREEE (reference sequence). With 0 bases clipped from V and 5 bases from J, the junction kept 5 bases outside the gene matches. CDR3 length: 14 residues. In DNA form, the CDR3 reads TGTGCCAGCAGCTTGGAGGACAGGATCCACGAGCAGTACTTC. It yields the protein CASSLEDRIHEQYF.

V and J are TRBV9 and TRBJ1-1; possible D gene TRBD1, 5 bases. The CDR3 consists of 17 residues. The V end lost 3 bases, the J end lost 1 base, and 19 bases lay between the germline ends. Germline lookup yields CDR1 SGDLS and CDR2 YYNGEE. The DNA of the CDR3 is TGTGCCAGCAGCGCCTGGACACGGGTTAATGCGAACACTGAAGCTTTCTTT. Protein: CASSAWTRVNANTEAFF.

The chain is built from TRBV7-9 and TRBJ2-1; D may be TRBD1 or TRBD2 (5 bases each). The germline V and J ends were trimmed by 2 bases and 12 bases, with 17 bases remaining between them. This CDR3 has 14 residues. Germline V lookup: CDR1 SEHNR, CDR2 FQNEAQ (reference sequence). The CDR3 bases are TGTGCCAGCAGCTTAACGATCTCGGGACCGCCGCAGTTCTTC. It encodes CASSLTISGPPQFF.

J is TRBJ2-1 and V is TRBV2; 7 bases map to TRBD2. This CDR3 contains 14 residues. Per the germline V gene, CDR1 is SNHLY and CDR2 is FYNNEI. Trimming at V came to 5 bases and at J to 4 bases, leaving 5 bases not matched to a gene. CDR3 DNA sequence: TGTGCCAGCAGTACGGGACTATCTTACAATGAGCAGTTCTTC. This gives the protein CASSTGLSYNEQFF.